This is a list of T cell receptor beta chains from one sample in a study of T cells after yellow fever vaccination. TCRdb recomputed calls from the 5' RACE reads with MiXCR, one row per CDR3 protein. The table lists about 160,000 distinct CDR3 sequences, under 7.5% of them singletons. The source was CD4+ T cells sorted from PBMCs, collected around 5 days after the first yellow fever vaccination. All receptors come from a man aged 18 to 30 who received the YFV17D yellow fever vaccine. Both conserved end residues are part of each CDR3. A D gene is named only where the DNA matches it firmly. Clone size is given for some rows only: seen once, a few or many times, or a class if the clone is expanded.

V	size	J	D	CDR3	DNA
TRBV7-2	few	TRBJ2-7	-	CASSLIGGVDEQYF	TGTGCCAGCAGCCTAATTGGCGGCGTGGACGAGCAGTACTTC
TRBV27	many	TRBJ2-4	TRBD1	CASSLGTGRDPKNIQYF	TGTGCCAGCAGTCTGGGGACAGGGAGAGACCCCAAAAACATTCAGTACTTC
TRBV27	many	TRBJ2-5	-	CASSFHVAGTQYF	TGTGCCAGCAGTTTTCACGTCGCGGGGACCCAGTACTTC
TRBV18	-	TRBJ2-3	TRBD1	CASSPLAGQGTDTQYF	TGTGCCAGCTCACCACTCGCCGGACAGGGGACAGATACGCAGTATTTT
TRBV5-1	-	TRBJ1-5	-	CASRIGGESNQPQHF	TGCGCCAGCAGAATCGGGGGGGAGAGCAATCAGCCCCAGCATTTT
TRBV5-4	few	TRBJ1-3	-	CASSRGTLGNTIYF	TGTGCCAGCAGCCGCGGGACATTAGGAAACACCATATATTTT
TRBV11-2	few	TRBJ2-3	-	CASSNPSTDTQYF	TGTGCCAGCAGCAATCCGAGCACAGATACGCAGTATTTT
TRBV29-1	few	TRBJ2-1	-	CSVEYGYNNEQFF	TGCAGCGTTGAATACGGCTACAACAATGAGCAGTTCTTC
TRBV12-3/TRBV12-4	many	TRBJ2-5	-	CASSFYGPRQETQYF	TGTGCCAGCAGTTTTTACGGGCCCCGCCAAGAGACCCAGTACTTC
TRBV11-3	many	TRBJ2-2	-	CASSLRNTGELFF	TGTGCCAGCAGCTTAAGGAACACCGGGGAGCTGTTTTTT
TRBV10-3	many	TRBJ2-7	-	CAIRNGDGAYEQYF	TGTGCCATCAGGAACGGGGACGGAGCCTACGAGCAGTACTTC
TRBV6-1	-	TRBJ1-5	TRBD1	CASTGTVNQPQHF	TGTGCCAGCACTGGGACAGTTAATCAGCCCCAGCATTTT
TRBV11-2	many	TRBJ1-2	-	CASSAAGDGGIYGYTF	TGTGCCAGCAGCGCAGCAGGGGACGGCGGGATCTATGGCTACACCTTC
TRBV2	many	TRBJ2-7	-	CASSESSAPGYF	TGTGCCAGCAGTGAGTCGAGCGCCCCTGGGTACTTC
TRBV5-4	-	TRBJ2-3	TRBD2	CASRSRLAGGSDTQYF	TGTGCCAGCAGGTCCCGTTTAGCGGGGGGGTCAGATACGCAGTATTTT
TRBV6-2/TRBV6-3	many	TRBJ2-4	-	CASSRERNIQYF	TGTGCCAGCTCTCGGGAAAGAAACATTCAGTACTTC
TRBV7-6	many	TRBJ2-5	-	CASSLGSTHQETQYF	TGTGCCAGCAGCTTAGGTAGTACACATCAAGAGACCCAGTACTTC
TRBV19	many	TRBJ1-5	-	CASSTTRTDPPHF	TGTGCCAGTAGTACGACCCGGACAGATCCCCCGCATTTT
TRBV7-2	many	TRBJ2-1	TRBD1	CASSPRWQGASEQFF	TGTGCCAGCAGCCCCCGGTGGCAGGGGGCGAGTGAGCAGTTCTTC